The 10 T cell receptor beta chains given below trace back to one sample, sequenced in a study of T cell clonality in common variable immunodeficiency. Assay used: immunoSEQ multiplex PCR; TCRdb lists only in-frame clones, some missing. This sample comprises 30,000 to 35,000 clones, none seen once only. Sequencing was carried out using peripheral blood mononuclear cells. Receptors originate from a person aged 18 to 75 in good health.

Regarding this clone: The CDR3 end lies 3 residues beyond the end of the read and is filled in from the germline J gene. V is TRBV5-1 and J is TRBJ2-7; maybe TRBD1 (6 bases). The V and J ends lost 0 bases and 0 bases respectively, with 19 bases between them. Germline V gene data show CDR1 as SGHRS and CDR2 as YFSETQ. The CDR3 contains 18 residues. CDR3 bases read: TGCGCCAGCAGCTTGGCCCTACGTCGACAGGCGAGCTCCTACGAG. Protein product: CASSLALRRQASSYE. The entire CDR3 is CASSLALRRQASSYEQYF.

This clone was picked up many times. Sequencing ends 3 residues short of the CDR3 end; the germline J gene provides the rest. The chain recombines TRBV20-1 with TRBJ1-2; TRBD1 matches at 10 bases. CDR1 DFQATT and CDR2 SNEGSKA come from the germline V gene (reference sequence). The CDR3 spans 13 residues. CDR3 residues: CSAKPLTGGGYTF. The part of the CDR3 DNA that was read is TGCAGTGCCAAACCCTTGACAGGGGGCGGC.

This clone has a count of ten or more. The observed sequence ends 3 residues before the CDR3 terminus, with the missing tail filled in from the germline J gene. The rearrangement uses TRBV20-1 and TRBJ2-5; perhaps TRBD1 as D (5 bases). The CDR3 is 15 residues long. V lost 0 bases and J lost 2, with 13 bases in between. CDR1 DFQATT and CDR2 SNEGSKA come from the germline V gene (reference sequence). CDR3 DNA (partial): TGCAGTGCTAGAGATCTGACAGACGGTCAAGAGACC. The encoded protein is CSARDLTDGQET. The CDR3 reads in full as CSARDLTDGQETQYF.

A note on this clone: The read ends 3 residues early relative to the CDR3; the germline J gene fills the gap. The chain combines TRBV11-3 with TRBJ2-7; 12 nucleotides align to TRBD2. Trimming cost V 5 bases and J 0 bases; bases outside gene matches: 2. Germline CDR1 and CDR2: SGHNT and YENEEA. There are 15 residues in the CDR3. This CDR3 reads CASSPTSGSSYEQYF. CDR3 DNA (partial): TGTGCCAGCAGCCCGACTAGCGGGAGCTCCTACGAG. The full variable domain, with the rest looked up from reference TRBV11-3 and TRBJ2-7, is EAGVVQSPRYKIIEKKQPVAFWCNPISGHNTLYWYLQNLGQGPELLIRYENEEAVDDSQLPKDRFSAERLKGVDSTLKIQPAELGDSAVYLCASSPTSGSSYEQYFGPGTRLTVT.

This clone was counted ten times or more. The CDR3 goes on 3 residues after the read ends, and that part is filled in from the germline J gene. The rearrangement links TRBV18 to TRBJ2-1, with TRBD2 matching 11 bases. J lost 2 bases, V lost 0 bases, and 6 bases had no gene match. The CDR3 covers 18 residues. Per the germline V gene, CDR1 is KGHSH and CDR2 is LQKENI. CDR3 sequence reads: CASSPPDLAGGTYNEQFF. The CDR3 DNA, read in part, is TGTGCCAGCTCACCACCGGATTTAGCGGGAGGGACCTACAATGAG.

This clone was seen at least ten times. The observed sequence ends 3 residues before the CDR3 terminus, with the missing tail filled in from the germline J gene. V and J are TRBV5-1 and TRBJ2-5; 12 nucleotides line up with TRBD2. The germline V gene encodes CDR1 SGHRS and CDR2 YFSETQ. Unmatched junction bases numbered 9, after V lost 4 bases and J lost 5 bases. The CDR3 loop spans 16 amino acids. The CDR3 loop reads CASSPGLAGGRETQYF. The sequenced CDR3 bases are TGCGCCAGCAGCCCGGGTCTAGCGGGAGGGCGGGAGACC.

This clone was observed a handful of times. An end of the junction does not agree with germline; a read error may underlie this. The read halts 3 residues ahead of the CDR3 end, with the missing end drawn from the germline J gene. This chain links TRBV7-3 with TRBJ1-1; unclear D gene. This CDR3 comprises 12 residues. Germline V gene data show CDR1 as SGHTA and CDR2 as FQGTGA. The sequenced CDR3 bases are TGTGTCAGCAGCTCCTTCCCGGGTGAA. This translates into CVSSSFPGE. The whole CDR3 is CVSSSFPGEAFF.

This clone was seen repeatedly, ten times or more. The read terminates 3 residues before the CDR3 end, so the remaining end is supplied by the germline J gene. The chain has TRBV20-1 and TRBJ2-3; 7 bases agree with TRBD2. The CDR3 is 14 amino acids. From germline, CDR1 is DFQATT and CDR2 SNEGSKA (reference sequence). Germline trimming cut 7 bases from V and 3 bases from J; bases unmatched to any gene: 10. Partial CDR3 DNA: TGCAGTGAGAGGGCGGGAGTCGGAACAGATACG. It is translated as CSERAGVGTDT. The full CDR3 protein is CSERAGVGTDTQYF.

This clone was counted at least ten times. The read gets to within 3 residues of the CDR3 end, and the germline J gene fills in the rest. This sample also contains other DNA sequences that code for the same CDR3. The chain uses TRBV4-2 and TRBJ1-4, with D possibly TRBD1 on 6 matching bases. Germline CDR1 reads LGHNA; CDR2 reads YNFKEQ. This CDR3 region has 16 residues. The part of the CDR3 DNA that was read is TGTGCCAGCAGCCAAGAGAGACAATTCTCAGGGGAGAAA. Residues: CASSQERQFSGEK. The entire CDR3 protein reads CASSQERQFSGEKLFF.

This clone has just a few counts. The CDR3 end falls 3 residues outside the read, so it is completed with the germline J gene. V gene TRBV19 combines with J gene TRBJ2-2; 8 bases are shared with TRBD1. The CDR3 is made up of 16 amino acids. The germline V gene encodes CDR1 LNHDA and CDR2 SQIVND (reference sequence). The covered CDR3 bases are TGTGCCAGTAGTATAGATCCAGGGGGCGGGAATTCACCG. Protein product: CASSIDPGGGNSP. The complete CDR3 sequence is CASSIDPGGGNSPLFF.